Listed here are 29 T cell receptor beta chains from one sample, sequenced in a study of radiation and T cells in renal cell carcinoma. Profiling relied on immunoSEQ multiplex PCR, and the TCRdb table lists in-frame clones only, not all of them. The table shows tens of thousands of clones, with under 90% occurring only once. Time point described: baseline pretreatment blood. Treatment: 15 Gy SBRT to primary tumor, nephrectomy 4 weeks later. This specimen consisted of blood, obtained from a patient whose treatment included radiotherapy and nephrectomy. Source of these receptors: a man between 60 and 75 years old with renal cell carcinoma.

The chain has TRBV10-2 and TRBJ1-3, with 7 bases that match TRBD1. This CDR3 has 15 residues. V trimming: 4 bases; J trimming: 2 bases; junction bases outside the gene matches: 5. Germline CDR1 and CDR2: WSHSY and SAAADI. The CDR3 coding sequence is TGCGCCAGCAGTGCCGTGGGACAGCCTGGAAACACCATATATTTT. Amino acids: CASSAVGQPGNTIYF.

In its sample, this clone was seen once. This sequence joins TRBV9 and TRBJ2-2; maybe TRBD2 (5 bases). V was clipped by 1 base and J by 5 bases, with 6 bases between them. Germline assignment: CDR1 SGDLS and CDR2 YYNGEE. CDR3 size: 13 residues. CDR3 residues: CASSVRGTGELFF. The CDR3 region has the DNA TGTGCCAGCAGCGTACGGGGAACCGGGGAGCTGTTTTTT.

The J gene is TRBJ1-5, the V gene TRBV6-6, with 9 nucleotides matching TRBD1. Germline V lookup: CDR1 MNHNY, CDR2 SVGAGI (reference sequence). J lost 7 bases, V lost 8 bases, and 15 bases had no gene match. The CDR3 extends over 16 amino acids. The DNA of the CDR3 is TGTGCCAGCGGCCTTAACACGGGACAGGGAGGACAGCCCCAGCATTTT. Translated, it gives CASGLNTGQGGQPQHF.

The CDR3 sequence is CASSALGHDTGELFF. CDR3 sequence (DNA): TGTGCCAGCAGCGCCCTAGGCCACGACACCGGGGAGCTGTTTTTT. The V and J genes are TRBV9 and TRBJ2-2; no firm D call. The CDR3 sequence is 15 residues long. Germline assignment: CDR1 SGDLS and CDR2 YYNGEE. Deletions cut 3 bases from V and 3 bases from J, with 12 bases between.

The chain links TRBV29-1 to TRBJ2-2; 9 bases align to TRBD1. V gave up 5 bases and J gave up 5 bases; unmatched junction bases: 6. The germline gives CDR1 SQVTM, CDR2 ANQGSEA. The CDR3 runs 14 residues. The chain's CDR3 is CSVLHRGQTGELFF. As DNA, the CDR3 is TGCAGCGTTCTGCACAGGGGGCAAACCGGGGAGCTGTTTTTT.

V is TRBV6-5 and J is TRBJ2-7; 7 nucleotides line up with TRBD2. CDR1 and CDR2 (germline): MNHEY, SVGAGI. This CDR3 is built from 13 residues. Trimming at V came to 8 bases and at J to 6 bases, leaving 10 bases not matched to a gene. The CDR3 loop is CASGGGGGSEQYF. As DNA, the CDR3 is TGTGCCAGCGGGGGGGGTGGCGGTTCCGAGCAGTACTTC.

In DNA, the CDR3 is TGTGCCATCAGTGAGCCCCTAACAGGGGAAGGACTGTTTTTT. Its protein product is CAISEPLTGEGLFF. The chain uses TRBV10-3 and TRBJ1-4; TRBD1 aligns across 7 bases. This CDR3 spans 14 amino acids. The V segment lost 2 bases and the J segment 13 bases; nucleotides outside the gene matches: 10. Germline CDR1 ENHRY, CDR2 SYGVKD.

V is TRBV28 and J is TRBJ2-3; D ambiguous. V was clipped by 2 bases and J by 2 bases, with 5 bases between them. This CDR3 spans 13 amino acids. Germline V gives CDR1 MDHEN, CDR2 SYDVKM. CDR3 bases: TGTGCCAGCAGTTTAAGAGCCACAGATACGCAGTATTTT. The encoded protein is CASSLRATDTQYF.

This clone was observed once. The chain combines TRBV6-6 with TRBJ2-1; TRBD2 might be the D (5 bases). Germline V gene lookup returns CDR1 MNHNY and CDR2 SVGAGI (reference sequence). V was cut by 11 bases and J by 7 bases, with 12 bases left in between. The CDR3 has 11 amino acids. CDR3: CALSGANEQFF. In DNA, the CDR3 is TGTGCCCTCAGCGGCGCTAATGAGCAGTTCTTC.

The rearrangement uses TRBV7-8 and TRBJ2-1; D not resolved. Trimming removed 1 base from V and 8 bases from J, with 15 bases in between. The germline CDR1 and CDR2 sequences are SGHVS and FQNEAQ. This CDR3 has 15 residues. In DNA form, the CDR3 reads TGTGCCAGCAGCTTAGGAGAAGTCCGCTCCCATGAGCAGTTCTTC. This encodes CASSLGEVRSHEQFF.

The genes are TRBV18 and TRBJ2-7, with 8 bases aligning to TRBD2. J lost 3 bases, V lost 3 bases, and 10 bases had no gene match. Germline V gene data show CDR1 as KGHSH and CDR2 as LQKENI. This CDR3 spans 16 amino acids. The CDR3 coding sequence is TGTGCCAGCTCACCGACCACGGGAGGGGCCCACTACGAGCAGTACTTC. Translation: CASSPTTGGAHYEQYF.

The chain links TRBV30 to TRBJ1-2, with D possibly matching TRBD1 (6 bases). Germline values: CDR1 GTSNPN, CDR2 SVGIG (reference sequence). The CDR3 extends over 13 amino acids. V lost 2 bases and J 6 bases, leaving 13 bases between the germline ends. The CDR3 loop is CAWSRRNRDGYTF. Here the CDR3 DNA reads TGTGCCTGGAGTAGGAGGAACAGGGATGGCTACACCTTC.

The V gene is TRBV2, the J gene TRBJ2-7; 8 bases map to TRBD1. V was clipped by 4 bases and J by 6 bases; unmatched bases: 5. The CDR3 is 13 residues long. Germline-derived CDR1 and CDR2 are SNHLY and FYNNEI. CDR3 residues: CASSVGQGGEQYF. In DNA, the CDR3 is TGTGCCAGCAGTGTAGGACAGGGAGGCGAGCAGTACTTC.

The V and J genes are TRBV19 and TRBJ2-7; D not certain. V gave up 3 bases and J gave up 0 bases, with 9 bases separating them. The CDR3 extends over 14 amino acids. Germline-derived CDR1 and CDR2 are LNHDA and SQIVND (reference sequence). CDR3 protein: CASSIVHHSYEQYF. CDR3 bases: TGTGCCAGTAGTATCGTCCACCACTCCTACGAGCAGTACTTC.

This rearrangement joins TRBV10-2 to TRBJ2-2; 15 bases are a match to TRBD2. The CDR3 sequence is 15 residues long. The J segment lost 7 bases and the V segment lost 6 bases, leaving 3 bases of the junction unmatched. Per germline, CDR1 WSHSY and CDR2 SAAADI. The CDR3 loop is CASRGTSGRIGELFF. CDR3 bases: TGCGCCAGCAGAGGGACTAGCGGGAGGATCGGGGAGCTGTTTTTT.

CDR3 region: CASSRYGLAGQTRTGELFF. The CDR3 DNA reads as TGTGCCAGCAGTCGGTATGGGCTAGCGGGACAGACTCGCACCGGGGAGCTGTTTTTT. The chain carries TRBV7-8 and TRBJ2-2, with TRBD2 matching 9 bases. The V and J ends lost 6 bases and 4 bases, in that order; junction bases with no gene match: 18. The CDR3 is made up of 19 amino acids. CDR1 is SGHVS and CDR2 is FQNEAQ in the germline V gene.

J is TRBJ2-7 and V is TRBV5-1; D gene uncertain. CDR1 and CDR2 from the germline V gene are SGHRS and YFSETQ. This CDR3 has 12 amino acids. Deletions cut 4 bases from V and 7 bases from J, with 12 bases between. This CDR3 is CASSPTLGEQYF. Here the CDR3 DNA reads TGCGCCAGCAGCCCTACTCTGGGAGAGCAGTACTTC.

This clone was seen only a few times. The CDR3 sequence: CASSPKRPNEKLFF. The CDR3 DNA follows: TGTGCCAGCAGCCCCAAGCGCCCTAATGAAAAACTGTTTTTT. This rearrangement joins TRBV11-3 to TRBJ1-4; no clear D gene. The CDR3 is 14 amino acids. Between the trimmed V and J ends, which lost 5 bases and 3 bases, there was a span of 10 bases. Germline-derived CDR1 and CDR2 are SGHNT and YENEEA.

This clone is a singleton in its sample. This chain links TRBV28 with TRBJ1-4; 7 nucleotides line up with TRBD1. J gave up 3 bases and V 3 bases, and 13 bases lay outside the gene matches. The CDR3 covers 18 residues. Per the germline V gene, CDR1 is MDHEN and CDR2 is SYDVKM. CDR3 amino acids: CASSFWTGGSTANEKLFF. The DNA for the CDR3 is TGTGCCAGCAGTTTCTGGACAGGAGGGAGCACCGCTAATGAAAAACTGTTTTTT.

The gene calls are TRBV4-3 and TRBJ1-4; weak D call: TRBD1 (6 bases). The germline V and J ends were trimmed by 4 bases and 11 bases, with 11 bases remaining between them. Germline V gene sequence: CDR1 LGHNA, CDR2 YSLEER. The CDR3 loop spans 12 amino acids. CDR3 DNA sequence: TGCGCCAGCAGCCTGGGGGCAGGCAAACTGTTTTTT. The encoded protein is CASSLGAGKLFF.

A few counts support this clone. J is TRBJ2-7 and V is TRBV11-3; possibly TRBD1 for D (5 bases). The CDR3 consists of 13 residues. CDR1 is SGHNT and CDR2 is YENEEA in the germline V gene. Trimming shortened V by 2 bases and J by 6 bases, and 11 bases separated the two germline ends. The CDR3: CASSLPGHGEQYF. The DNA of the CDR3 is TGTGCCAGCAGCTTACCAGGGCACGGCGAGCAGTACTTC. Using reference TRBV11-3 and TRBJ2-7 for the parts outside the CDR3, the full variable domain is EAGVVQSPRYKIIEKKQPVAFWCNPISGHNTLYWYLQNLGQGPELLIRYENEEAVDDSQLPKDRFSAERLKGVDSTLKIQPAELGDSAVYLCASSLPGHGEQYFGPGTRLTVT.

The genes are TRBV19 and TRBJ2-3; D possibly corresponds to TRBD1 (6 bases). Germline CDR1 and CDR2: LNHDA and SQIVND (reference sequence). The V end was cut by 0 bases, the J end by 3 bases, with 13 bases between. The CDR3 spans 16 residues. For the CDR3, the DNA is TGTGCCAGTAGTATAGACGGGGACACTACGACAGATACGCAGTATTTT. Amino acid sequence: CASSIDGDTTTDTQYF.

The V gene is TRBV6-1, the J gene TRBJ1-5; D possibly corresponds to TRBD1 (6 bases). V was clipped by 0 bases and J by 2 bases, with 11 bases between them. This CDR3 region has 16 residues. CDR1 and CDR2 (germline): MNHNS, SASEGT. CDR3 DNA sequence: TGTGCCAGCAGTGAAGCGCAGGGGCAAGGCAATCAGCCCCAGCATTTT. This gives the protein CASSEAQGQGNQPQHF.

This sequence joins TRBV21-1 and TRBJ2-7; TRBD2 reflects the table's D call only, with no check against the DNA. TRBV21-1 is flagged as a pseudogene. The CDR3 covers 15 residues. The CDR3 nucleotides read TGTGCCAGCAGCCGAATAGCGGTCTCTCCCTACGAGCAGTACTTC. Residues: CASSRIAVSPYEQYF.

The rearrangement links TRBV27 to TRBJ2-1, with D hard to call. Per the germline V gene, CDR1 is MNHEY and CDR2 is SMNVEV (reference sequence). The CDR3 covers 14 residues. The V end lost 2 bases, the J end lost 7 bases, and 12 bases lay between the germline ends. The CDR3 is CASSLLPIGNEQFF. The DNA for the CDR3 is TGTGCCAGCAGTTTACTCCCGATAGGGAATGAGCAGTTCTTC.

The chain has TRBV7-7 and TRBJ2-2, with 7 bases aligning to TRBD2. Germline lookup yields CDR1 SSHAT and CDR2 FNYEAQ (reference sequence). V was clipped by 3 bases and J by 5 bases; unmatched bases: 3. This CDR3 is built from 14 residues. This CDR3 reads CASSFGLGTGELFF. Here the CDR3 DNA reads TGTGCCAGCAGCTTCGGACTAGGAACCGGGGAGCTGTTTTTT. Together with reference TRBV7-7 and TRBJ2-2, the CDR3 gives the full variable domain: GAGVSQSPRYKVTKRGQDVTLRCDPISSHATLYWYQQALGQGPEFLTYFNYEAQPDKSGLPSDRFSAERPEGSISTLTIQRTEQRDSAMYRCASSFGLGTGELFFGEGSRLTVL.

The count of this clone is one. The V call is TRBV11-2, the J call TRBJ1-3; tentative D call: TRBD1 (6 bases). V was cut by 4 bases and J by 4 bases, with 17 bases left in between. The germline V gene encodes CDR1 SGHAT and CDR2 FQNNGV. There are 16 residues in the CDR3. CDR3 bases: TGTGCCAGCAGCTCAATACAGGGTTTTGTAGGAAACACCATATATTTT. Encoded protein: CASSSIQGFVGNTIYF.

In DNA, the CDR3 is TGTGCCAGTAGTACTGAGGTTCGGGTCACAGATACGCAGTATTTT. It codes for CASSTEVRVTDTQYF. This chain joins TRBV19 and TRBJ2-3; D remains ambiguous. This CDR3 spans 15 amino acids. V gave up 4 bases and J gave up 2 bases, with 13 bases separating them. CDR1 LNHDA and CDR2 SQIVND come from the germline V gene (reference sequence).

The V call is TRBV6-5, the J call TRBJ2-5; D is undetermined. Germline lookup yields CDR1 MNHEY and CDR2 SVGAGI. The germline V and J ends were trimmed by 0 bases and 4 bases, with 3 bases remaining between them. The CDR3 loop spans 12 amino acids. The CDR3 here is CASSYSLETQYF. The CDR3 region has the DNA TGTGCCAGCAGTTACTCATTAGAGACCCAGTACTTC.